A single sample gave rise to the 2 T cell receptor beta chains below, sequenced in a study of beta chain features in type 1 diabetes. Study-wide points: When Type 1 diabetes patients were examined, their TCRB CDR3s proved moderately but significantly shorter in all four CD4+ subsets.

These TCRs are of unknown antigen specificity. TCRB transcripts that were expressed got sequenced, as all of the isolated RNA had been reverse transcribed. Sequenced by immunoSEQ multiplex PCR; TCRdb stores in-frame clones only, minus some. The repertoire holds a few hundred thousand clones, with 15% to 20% as singletons. Sequenced: naive CD4+ T cells from blood. The receptors derive from a man aged 30 to 45 with type 1 diabetes.

This clone turned up a few times. The chain carries TRBV10-3 and TRBJ2-3; 7 bases are a match to TRBD2. CDR3 length: 15 amino acids. Germline values: CDR1 ENHRY, CDR2 SYGVKD. Trimming removed 7 bases from V and 1 base from J; junction bases left unmatched: 8. The CDR3 bases are TGTGCCATCAATGCAGGCGGGGGAGGCACAGATACGCAGTATTTT. As protein: CAINAGGGGTDTQYF.

This clone was seen a handful of times. The chain links TRBV30 to TRBJ2-7, with D perhaps TRBD2 (6 bases). Germline CDR1 GTSNPN, CDR2 SVGIG (reference sequence). CDR3 size: 16 residues. The V end was cut by 2 bases, the J end by 1 base, with 18 bases between. CDR3: CAWSTIVLARSYEQYF. The CDR3, as DNA: TGTGCCTGGAGTACCATCGTCCTAGCGCGTTCCTACGAGCAGTACTTC.